A single count supports the clone carrying this TCR beta chain. The antigen remains undetermined. This sample is part of a study of memory CD4+ T cells and cytomegalovirus serostatus. Regarding the study as a whole: Each of approximately 69 CMV-associated TCRbeta sequences occurred in one to five individuals.

Single viable CD3+CD4+CD8-CD45RO+ cells were sorted as the memory CD4+ T cells. Positive selection with CD4 microbeads enriched total CD4+ T cells. In the original workflow: After removing out-of-frame reads, over 2 million distinct TCRbeta sequences remained. TCRdb keeps only in-frame clones here, not all; method: immunoSEQ multiplex PCR. The V and J calls and clone size are taken from that table; D and trimming were inferred from the DNA. The data contain roughly 49,000 clones, 75% to 85% of them singletons. Germline V lookup: CDR1 SQVTM, CDR2 ANQGSEA. This CDR3 comprises 13 residues. The sequenced sample consisted of memory CD4+ T cells from blood. The chain is built from TRBV29-1 and TRBJ1-2, with D possibly TRBD1 on 6 matching bases. The clonotype comes from an adult in good health and CMV-seronegative. This CDR3 reads CMVWEGVMDGYTF. The CDR3 region has the DNA TGCATGGTGTGGGAGGGGGTAATGGATGGCTACACCTTC.